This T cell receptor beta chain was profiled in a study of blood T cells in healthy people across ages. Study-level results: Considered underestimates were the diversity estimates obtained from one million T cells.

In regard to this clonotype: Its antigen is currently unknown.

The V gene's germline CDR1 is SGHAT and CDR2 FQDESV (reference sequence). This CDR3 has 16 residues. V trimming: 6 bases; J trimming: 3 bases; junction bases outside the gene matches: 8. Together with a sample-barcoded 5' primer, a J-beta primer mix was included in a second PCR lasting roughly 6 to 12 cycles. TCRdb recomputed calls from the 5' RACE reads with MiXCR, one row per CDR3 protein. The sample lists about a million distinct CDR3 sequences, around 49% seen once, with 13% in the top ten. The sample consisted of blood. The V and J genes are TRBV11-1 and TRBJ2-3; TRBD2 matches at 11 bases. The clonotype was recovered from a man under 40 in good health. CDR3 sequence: CASSPSGGTTTDTQYF. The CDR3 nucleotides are TGTGCCAGCAGTCCTAGCGGGGGGACCACGACAGATACGCAGTATTTT. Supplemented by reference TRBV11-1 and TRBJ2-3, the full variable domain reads EAEVAQSPRYKITEKSQAVAFWCDPISGHATLYWYRQILGQGPELLVQFQDESVVDDSQLPKDRFSAERLKGVDSTLKIQPAELGDSAMYLCASSPSGGTTTDTQYFGPGTRLTVL.